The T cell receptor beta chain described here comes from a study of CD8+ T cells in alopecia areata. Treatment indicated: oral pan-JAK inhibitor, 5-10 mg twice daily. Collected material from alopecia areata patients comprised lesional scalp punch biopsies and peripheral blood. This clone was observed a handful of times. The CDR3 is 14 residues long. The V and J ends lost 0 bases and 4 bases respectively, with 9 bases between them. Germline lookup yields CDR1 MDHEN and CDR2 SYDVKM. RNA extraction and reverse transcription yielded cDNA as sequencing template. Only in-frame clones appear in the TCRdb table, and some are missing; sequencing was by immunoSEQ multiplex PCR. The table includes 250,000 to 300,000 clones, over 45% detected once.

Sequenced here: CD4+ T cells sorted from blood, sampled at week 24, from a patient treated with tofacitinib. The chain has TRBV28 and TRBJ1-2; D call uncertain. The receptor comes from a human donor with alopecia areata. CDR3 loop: CASSLWGQAYGYTF. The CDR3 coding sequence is TGTGCCAGCAGTTTATGGGGTCAGGCCTATGGCTACACCTTC.